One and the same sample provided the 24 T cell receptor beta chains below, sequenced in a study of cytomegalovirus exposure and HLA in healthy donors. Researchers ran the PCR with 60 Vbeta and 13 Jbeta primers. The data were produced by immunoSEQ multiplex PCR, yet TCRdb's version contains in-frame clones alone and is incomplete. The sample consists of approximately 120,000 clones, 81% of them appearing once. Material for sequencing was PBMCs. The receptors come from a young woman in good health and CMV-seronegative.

The CDR3 DNA sequence: TGTGCCAGTAGTACCGACCAGTGGGGACAGTTCAATGAAGCTTTCTTT. As protein: CASSTDQWGQFNEAFF. This chain joins TRBV19 and TRBJ1-1; the match to TRBD1 covers 7 bases. This CDR3 has 16 residues. V lost 4 bases, J lost 7 bases, and 15 bases stayed unmatched. Germline CDR1 and CDR2: LNHDA and SQIVND (reference sequence).

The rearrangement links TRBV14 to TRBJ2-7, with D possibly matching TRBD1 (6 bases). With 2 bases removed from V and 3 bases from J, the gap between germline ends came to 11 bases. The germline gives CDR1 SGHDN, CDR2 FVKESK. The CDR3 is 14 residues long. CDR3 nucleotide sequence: TGTGCCAGCAGCCAAAGGGGGTACCTCTACGAGCAGTACTTC. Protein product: CASSQRGYLYEQYF.

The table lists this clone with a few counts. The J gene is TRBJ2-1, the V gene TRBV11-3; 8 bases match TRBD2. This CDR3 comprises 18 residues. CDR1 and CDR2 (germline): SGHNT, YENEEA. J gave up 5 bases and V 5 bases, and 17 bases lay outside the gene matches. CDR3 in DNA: TGTGCCAGCAGCCCGAGAAGGTTCGGGGCAGCGGGAGACAATGAGCAGTTCTTC. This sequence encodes CASSPRRFGAAGDNEQFF.

The CDR3 sequence is CASSERLAGVSTQYF. DNA for the CDR3: TGTGCCAGCAGTGAAAGACTAGCGGGTGTGTCGACCCAGTACTTC. The chain carries TRBV2 and TRBJ2-5; 10 nucleotides agree with TRBD2. This CDR3 has 15 amino acids. Germline loops: CDR1 SNHLY, CDR2 FYNNEI. Trimming removed 2 bases from V and 7 bases from J; junction bases left unmatched: 7.

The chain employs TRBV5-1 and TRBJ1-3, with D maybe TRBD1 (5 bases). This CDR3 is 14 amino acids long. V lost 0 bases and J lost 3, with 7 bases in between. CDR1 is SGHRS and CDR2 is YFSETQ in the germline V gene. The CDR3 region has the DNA TGCGCCAGCAGCTTGGCAGGGCTTGGAAACACCATATATTTT. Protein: CASSLAGLGNTIYF.

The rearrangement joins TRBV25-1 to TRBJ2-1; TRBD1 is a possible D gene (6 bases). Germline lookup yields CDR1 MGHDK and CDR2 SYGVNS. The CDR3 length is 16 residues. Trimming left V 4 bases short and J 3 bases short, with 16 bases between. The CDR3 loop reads CASSVDRDNSYNEQFF. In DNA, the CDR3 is TGTGCCAGCAGTGTAGACCGGGACAACAGCTACAATGAGCAGTTCTTC.

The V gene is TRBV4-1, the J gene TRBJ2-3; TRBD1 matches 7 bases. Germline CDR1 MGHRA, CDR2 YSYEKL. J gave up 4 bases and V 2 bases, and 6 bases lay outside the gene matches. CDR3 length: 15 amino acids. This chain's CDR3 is CASSQLTGVPDTQYF. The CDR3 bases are TGCGCCAGCAGCCAACTCACAGGGGTCCCAGATACGCAGTATTTT.

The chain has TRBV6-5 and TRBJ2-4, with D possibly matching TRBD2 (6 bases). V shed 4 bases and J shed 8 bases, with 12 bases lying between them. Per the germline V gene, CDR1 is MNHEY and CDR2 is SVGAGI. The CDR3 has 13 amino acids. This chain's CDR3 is CASSWGRQDIQYF. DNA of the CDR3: TGTGCCAGCAGTTGGGGGAGGCAGGACATTCAGTACTTC.

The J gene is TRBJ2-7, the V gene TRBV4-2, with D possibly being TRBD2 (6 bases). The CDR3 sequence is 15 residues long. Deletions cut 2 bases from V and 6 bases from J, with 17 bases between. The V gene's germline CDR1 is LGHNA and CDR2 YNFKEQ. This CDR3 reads CASSQPWGDVGEQYF. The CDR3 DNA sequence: TGTGCCAGCAGCCAACCGTGGGGGGATGTCGGCGAGCAGTACTTC.

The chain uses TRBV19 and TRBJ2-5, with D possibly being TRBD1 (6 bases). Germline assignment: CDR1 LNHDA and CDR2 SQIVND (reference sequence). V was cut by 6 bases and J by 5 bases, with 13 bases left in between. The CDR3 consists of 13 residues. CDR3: CASSTGSVETQYF. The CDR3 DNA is TGTGCCAGTAGCACAGGGAGCGTGGAGACCCAGTACTTC.

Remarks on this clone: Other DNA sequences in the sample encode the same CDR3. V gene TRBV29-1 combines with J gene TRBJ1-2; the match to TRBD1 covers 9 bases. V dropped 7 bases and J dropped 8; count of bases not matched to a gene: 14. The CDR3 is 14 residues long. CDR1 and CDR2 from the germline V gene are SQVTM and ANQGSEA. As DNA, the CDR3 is TGCAGCGGGGGCCCGGGACAGGGAGCGGAGGGCTACACCTTC. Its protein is CSGGPGQGAEGYTF.

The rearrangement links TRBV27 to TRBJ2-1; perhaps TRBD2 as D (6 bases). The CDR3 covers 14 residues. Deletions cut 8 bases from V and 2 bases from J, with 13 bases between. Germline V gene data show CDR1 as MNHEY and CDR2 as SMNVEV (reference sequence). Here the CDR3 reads CASLGGTAYNEQFF. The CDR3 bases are TGTGCCAGCCTGGGCGGGACCGCCTACAATGAGCAGTTCTTC.

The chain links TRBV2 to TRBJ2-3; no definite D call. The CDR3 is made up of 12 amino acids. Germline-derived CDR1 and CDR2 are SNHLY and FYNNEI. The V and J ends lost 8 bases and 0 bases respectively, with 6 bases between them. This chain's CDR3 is CASEESTDTQYF. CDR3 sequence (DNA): TGTGCCAGCGAGGAGAGCACAGATACGCAGTATTTT. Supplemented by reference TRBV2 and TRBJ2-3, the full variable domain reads EPEVTQTPSHQVTQMGQEVILRCVPISNHLYFYWYRQILGQKVEFLVSFYNNEISEKSEIFDDQFSVERPDGSNFTLKIRSTKLEDSAMYFCASEESTDTQYFGPGTRLTVL.

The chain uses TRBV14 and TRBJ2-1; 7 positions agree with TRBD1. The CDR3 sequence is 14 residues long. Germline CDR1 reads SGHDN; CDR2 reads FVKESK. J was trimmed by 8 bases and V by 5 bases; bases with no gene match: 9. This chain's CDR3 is CASSTGTVIYEQFF. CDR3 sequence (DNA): TGTGCCAGCAGCACCGGGACAGTTATATATGAGCAGTTCTTC.

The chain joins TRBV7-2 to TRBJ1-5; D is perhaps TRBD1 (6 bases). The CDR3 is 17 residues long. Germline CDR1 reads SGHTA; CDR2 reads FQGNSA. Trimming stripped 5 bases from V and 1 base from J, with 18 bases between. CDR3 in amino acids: CASSPWGQGGSNQPQHF. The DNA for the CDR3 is TGTGCCAGCAGCCCCTGGGGGCAGGGCGGGAGCAATCAGCCCCAGCATTTT.

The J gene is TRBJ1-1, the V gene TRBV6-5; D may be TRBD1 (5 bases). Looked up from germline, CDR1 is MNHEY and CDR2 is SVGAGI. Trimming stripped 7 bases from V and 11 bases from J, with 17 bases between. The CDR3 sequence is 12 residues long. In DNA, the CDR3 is TGTGCCAGCACTCCCGGGGGGGAACGGGCTTTCTTT. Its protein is CASTPGGERAFF.

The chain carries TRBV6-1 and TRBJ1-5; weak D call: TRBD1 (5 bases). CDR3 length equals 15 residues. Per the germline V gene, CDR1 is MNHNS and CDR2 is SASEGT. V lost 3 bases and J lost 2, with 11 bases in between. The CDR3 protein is CASSEEGIGNQPQHF. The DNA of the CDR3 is TGTGCCAGCAGTGAGGAGGGGATTGGCAATCAGCCCCAGCATTTT.

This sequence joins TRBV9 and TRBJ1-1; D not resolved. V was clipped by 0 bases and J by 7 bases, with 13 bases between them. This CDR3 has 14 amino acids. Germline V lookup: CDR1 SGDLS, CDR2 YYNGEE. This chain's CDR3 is CASSVEAGISEAFF. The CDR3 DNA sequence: TGTGCCAGCAGCGTAGAGGCGGGGATTAGTGAAGCTTTCTTT.

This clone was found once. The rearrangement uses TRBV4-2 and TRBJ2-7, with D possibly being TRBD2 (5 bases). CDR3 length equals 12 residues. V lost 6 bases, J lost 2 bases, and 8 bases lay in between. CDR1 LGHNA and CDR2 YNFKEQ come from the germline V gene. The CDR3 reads CASRGEAYEQYF. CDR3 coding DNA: TGTGCCAGCAGGGGAGAGGCCTACGAGCAGTACTTC.

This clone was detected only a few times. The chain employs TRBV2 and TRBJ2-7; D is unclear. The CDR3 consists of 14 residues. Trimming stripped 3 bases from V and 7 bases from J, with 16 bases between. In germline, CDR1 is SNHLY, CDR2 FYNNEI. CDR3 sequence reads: CASSDKQPPGEQYF. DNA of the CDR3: TGTGCCAGCAGTGACAAGCAACCTCCCGGGGAGCAGTACTTC.

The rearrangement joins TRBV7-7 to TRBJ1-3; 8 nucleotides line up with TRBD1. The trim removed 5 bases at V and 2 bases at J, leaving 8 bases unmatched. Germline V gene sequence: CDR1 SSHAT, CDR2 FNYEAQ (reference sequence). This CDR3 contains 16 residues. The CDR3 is CASSPWTGQTGNTIYF. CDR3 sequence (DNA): TGTGCCAGCAGCCCCTGGACAGGGCAGACTGGAAACACCATATATTTT.

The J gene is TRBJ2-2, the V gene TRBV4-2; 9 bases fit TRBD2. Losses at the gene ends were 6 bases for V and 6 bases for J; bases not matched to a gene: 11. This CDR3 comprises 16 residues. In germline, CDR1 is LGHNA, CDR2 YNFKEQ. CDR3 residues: CASRSLLAGGPGELFF. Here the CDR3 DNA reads TGTGCCAGCAGGAGTTTGCTGGCGGGAGGGCCCGGGGAGCTGTTTTTT.

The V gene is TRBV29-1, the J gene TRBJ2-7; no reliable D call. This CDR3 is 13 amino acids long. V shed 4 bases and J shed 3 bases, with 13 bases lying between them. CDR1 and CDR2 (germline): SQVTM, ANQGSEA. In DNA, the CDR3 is TGCAGCGTTGCTCAGCGTATGTACTACGAGCAGTACTTC. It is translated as CSVAQRMYYEQYF.

The DNA for the CDR3 is TGTGCCAGCAGGCTTCCCGTCGGGAAATACACTGAAGCTTTCTTT. It encodes CASRLPVGKYTEAFF. The rearrangement joins TRBV2 to TRBJ1-1; no reliable D call. This CDR3 spans 15 amino acids. The germline V gene encodes CDR1 SNHLY and CDR2 FYNNEI. The ends were cut back, 6 bases at V and 3 bases at J, with 17 bases in the middle.